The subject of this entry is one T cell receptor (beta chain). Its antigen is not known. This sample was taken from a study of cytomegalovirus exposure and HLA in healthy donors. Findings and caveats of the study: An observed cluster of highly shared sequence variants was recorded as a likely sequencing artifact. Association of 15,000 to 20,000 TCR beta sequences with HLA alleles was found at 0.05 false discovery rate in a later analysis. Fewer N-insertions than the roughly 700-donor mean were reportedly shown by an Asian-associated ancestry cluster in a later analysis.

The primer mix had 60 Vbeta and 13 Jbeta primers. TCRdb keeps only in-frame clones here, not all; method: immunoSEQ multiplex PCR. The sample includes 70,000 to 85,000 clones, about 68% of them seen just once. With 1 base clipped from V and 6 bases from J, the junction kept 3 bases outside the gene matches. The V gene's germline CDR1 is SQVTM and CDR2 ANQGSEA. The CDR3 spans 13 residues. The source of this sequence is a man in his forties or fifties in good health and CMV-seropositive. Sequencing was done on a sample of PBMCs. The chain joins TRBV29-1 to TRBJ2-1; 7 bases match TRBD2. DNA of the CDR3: TGCAGCGTTGAAGGCGGGAGTGGCAATGAGCAGTTCTTC. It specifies CSVEGGSGNEQFF.